This TCR beta chain was identified during a study of cytomegalovirus exposure and HLA in healthy donors. PCR involved 60 Vbeta and 13 Jbeta primers. Some clones are missing from TCRdb's copy, which holds only in-frame ones; the method was immunoSEQ multiplex PCR. The top ten hold about 3.4% of the sample, which has around 150,000 clones, roughly 80% seen once. This clone appeared once. This TCR derives from a male donor in good health and CMV-seronegative. The sample was PBMCs.

The CDR3: CASSSGGENIDTQYF. CDR3 bases: TGTGCCAGCAGTAGTGGGGGGGAGAACATAGATACGCAGTATTTT. The genes are TRBV2 and TRBJ2-3, with TRBD2 matching 7 bases. Germline V CDR1 and CDR2: SNHLY, FYNNEI. The junction had 10 bases not matched to a gene; V was cut back by 5 bases and J by 5 bases. The CDR3 loop spans 15 amino acids.